This T cell receptor (beta chain) stems from a study of T cell repertoires in cytomegalovirus infection. Study-wide results and limits: HLA-C-restricted CMV-specific TCR beta clonotypes prevailed in the ex vivo response.

TCRdb analysed the reads with MiXCR anew, one entry per CDR3 protein. The sample carries around 340,000 distinct CDR3 sequences, approximately 32% recorded once. V was cut by 7 bases and J by 4 bases, with 16 bases left in between. CDR3 size: 14 residues. Germline V lookup: CDR1 SEHNR, CDR2 FQNEAQ (reference sequence). This clonotype was seen more than once but under ten times. Antigen: not known. The chain employs TRBV7-9 and TRBJ2-5; a weak D match, TRBD1 (6 bases). The sequencing used cultured PBMCs, collected from culture after CMV antigen stimulation. This clonotype was obtained from a human donor in good health (CMV status not recorded). Some clones in this sample may be carry-over from other donors' samples. CDR3 sequence reads: CASIRQGTGETQYF. The CDR3, as DNA: TGTGCCAGCATCCGCCAGGGGACCGGAGAGACCCAGTACTTC.